This is a list of T cell receptor beta chains from one sample in a study of blood T cell repertoires in COVID-19. The table came from immunoSEQ multiplex PCR; TCRdb's copy has only in-frame clones and leaves some out. The sample lists 350,000 to 450,000 clones, around nine tenths occurring once. Input material: PBMCs or T cells enriched from blood (not recorded which). Receptor source: a woman between 25 and 40 years old who had recovered from COVID-19. Both conserved end residues are part of each CDR3. Fields, in order: J gene, D gene, V gene, clone size, CDR3 protein, CDR3 DNA. The D gene is left open where the match is weak. Only part of the rows carry a size: once, few, many, or a class if the clone is expanded.

TRBJ1-2 . TRBV5-4 . CASSRDSSYGYTF TGTGCCAGCAGCCGAGACAGCTCGTATGGCTACACCTTC
TRBJ2-3 . TRBV10-2 . CASSGGATDTQYF TGCGCCAGCAGCGGGGGAGCCACAGATACGCAGTATTTT
TRBJ2-1 . TRBV28 once CASLSYRDNANGAYNEQFF TGTGCCAGCCTCTCGTACCGGGACAATGCAAACGGGGCATACAATGAGCAGTTCTTC
TRBJ2-5 TRBD2 TRBV6-5 . CASRGSGVYQETQYF TGTGCCAGCAGGGGCAGCGGGGTGTACCAAGAGACCCAGTACTTC
TRBJ1-4 . TRBV5-6 . CASSLFAGIYEKLFF TGTGCCAGCAGCTTGTTCGCAGGGATTTATGAAAAACTGTTTTTT
TRBJ2-2 TRBD2 TRBV28 . CASRSWTSGDTGELFF TGTGCCAGCAGATCCTGGACTAGCGGAGACACCGGGGAGCTGTTTTTT
TRBJ1-6 . TRBV6-5 . CASSYSGTRGSSPLHF TGTGCCAGCAGTTACTCGGGGACAAGGGGGAGCTCACCCCTCCACTTT
TRBJ2-3 . TRBV6-5 . CASSFGRIGTDTQYF TGTGCCAGCAGTTTTGGGAGGATCGGGACAGATACGCAGTATTTT
TRBJ1-6 . TRBV7-8 . CASKQGYNNSPLHF TGTGCCAGCAAGCAGGGTTACAATAATTCACCCCTCCACTTT
TRBJ2-7 TRBD1 TRBV7-8 . CASSLAGGQGSYEQYF TGTGCCAGCAGCTTAGCTGGGGGACAGGGCTCCTACGAGCAGTACTTC
TRBJ1-5 TRBD1 TRBV29-1 . CSVGTGAVNQPQHF TGCAGCGTTGGGACAGGGGCCGTCAATCAGCCCCAGCATTTT
TRBJ1-2 TRBD1 TRBV29-1 . CSVAQGFDYGYTF TGCAGCGTCGCACAGGGGTTCGACTATGGCTACACCTTC
TRBJ1-1 . TRBV11-3 . CASSTRTSAEAFF TGTGCCAGCAGCACCCGGACAAGCGCTGAAGCTTTCTTT
TRBJ1-2 TRBD1 TRBV4-3 . CASSQGTGPTYGYTF TGCGCCAGCAGCCAAGGGACAGGGCCCACGTATGGCTACACCTTC
TRBJ1-2 TRBD1 TRBV7-9 . CASSPGQANTF TGTGCCAGCAGCCCGGGACAGGCAAACACCTTC
TRBJ2-2 . TRBV20-1 . CSASRPPGNTGELFF TGCAGTGCTAGTCGACCCCCAGGGAACACCGGGGAGCTGTTTTTT
TRBJ1-2 . TRBV6-5 . CASSRSTSFNYGYTF TGTGCCAGCTCTAGGTCGACCTCTTTCAACTATGGCTACACCTTC
TRBJ1-2 . TRBV6-5 . CASSYSRASYGYTF TGTGCCAGCAGTTACTCGAGGGCCTCCTATGGCTACACCTTC
TRBJ1-1 . TRBV5-4 . CASSLAESTAEAFF TGTGCCAGCAGCTTGGCTGAAAGCACCGCAGAAGCTTTCTTT
TRBJ2-4 . TRBV11-2 . CASSLGGRAQNIQYF TGTGCCAGCAGCCTGGGGGGTAGGGCCCAAAACATTCAGTACTTC
TRBJ2-2 TRBD2 TRBV9 . CASSSTGTRNTGELFF TGTGCCAGCAGCTCAACCGGGACTAGGAACACCGGGGAGCTGTTTTTT
TRBJ2-7 TRBD1 TRBV10-3 . CAAGTGSYEQYF TGTGCCGCGGGGACAGGGTCCTACGAGCAGTACTTC
TRBJ1-2 TRBD1 TRBV5-8 few CASSLQGARIYGYTF TGTGCCAGCAGCCTACAGGGGGCGCGGATCTATGGCTACACCTTC
TRBJ1-1 . TRBV12-5 . CASGLDSLNTEAFF TGTGCTAGTGGTTTGGACAGTTTGAACACTGAAGCTTTCTTT
TRBJ2-7 TRBD2 TRBV6-5 once CASSFQVGRAYEQYF TGTGCCAGCAGCTTTCAGGTGGGGAGGGCCTACGAGCAGTACTTC
TRBJ1-1 . TRBV4-1 once CASSLRQTLMNTEAFF TGCGCCAGCAGTCTCAGACAGACCCTTATGAACACTGAAGCTTTCTTT
TRBJ1-1 TRBD1 TRBV10-3 . CAITGTENTEAFF TGTGCCATCACGGGGACAGAGAACACTGAAGCTTTCTTT
TRBJ1-2 . TRBV28 . CASSLLGPPPDGYTF TGTGCCAGCAGTTTGTTGGGGCCACCCCCGGATGGCTACACCTTC
TRBJ1-3 . TRBV30 . CAWSWTSGNTIYF TGTGCCTGGAGTTGGACTTCAGGAAACACCATATATTTT
TRBJ2-1 . TRBV10-3 few CAIGRQANEQFF TGTGCCATCGGTCGACAGGCCAATGAGCAGTTCTTC
TRBJ1-5 . TRBV28 . CASSRMGAGVAKNQPQHF TGTGCCAGCAGTCGTATGGGGGCAGGAGTCGCAAAAAATCAGCCCCAGCATTTT
TRBJ1-1 TRBD1 TRBV2 . CASKQGFTEAFF TGTGCCTCCAAACAGGGGTTTACTGAAGCTTTCTTT
TRBJ2-1 TRBD2 TRBV6-5 . CASSYPTGTSNNEQFF TGTGCCAGCAGTTACCCGACCGGGACTAGCAACAATGAGCAGTTCTTC
TRBJ1-1 TRBD1 TRBV7-9 . CASSYGTGNTEAFF TGTGCCAGCAGCTACGGGACAGGGAACACTGAAGCTTTCTTT
TRBJ1-4 TRBD1 TRBV5-5 . CASSSRSGSTGGIGEKLFF TGTGCCAGCAGCTCTCGCTCGGGTTCGACAGGGGGCATTGGTGAAAAACTGTTTTTT
TRBJ1-6 . TRBV7-6 . CASSFGQGNPYNSPLHF TGTGCCAGCAGCTTCGGGCAGGGGAATCCCTATAATTCACCCCTCCACTTT
TRBJ1-6 TRBD1 TRBV10-3 few CAISGQGESPLHF TGTGCCATCAGCGGCCAGGGGGAATCACCCCTCCACTTT